These 32 T cell receptor beta chains came from one sample sequenced in a study of glioma-infiltrating T cells. The iRepertoire nested amplicon-rescue multiplex PCR amplified TCR alpha and beta CDR3s from RNA. TCRdb re-analysed the multiplex PCR reads in MiXCR, keeping a single row per CDR3 protein. In the table there are around 180,000 distinct CDR3 sequences, around 42% of which are singletons. The sample taken for sequencing was glioma tissue, nonneoplastic brain tissue, or PBMCs (not recorded which). These TCRs come from a human donor with low-grade glioma or glioblastoma, undergoing nonglioma brain surgery, or in good health (not recorded which).

As regards this clonotype: One base away lies a much larger clone, so this may be a sequencing read error. The V and J genes are TRBV20-1 and TRBJ2-1; the D gene is possibly TRBD1 (5 bases). The V gene's germline CDR1 is DFQATT and CDR2 SNEGSKA (reference sequence). This CDR3 is 19 amino acids long. Trimming pared 0 bases from V and 2 bases from J, leaving 23 bases between. The CDR3 nucleotides are TGCAGTGCTAGAGATTTGGATCTTTTGTTGGAAGGGGCCTACAATGAGCAGTTCTTC. This encodes CSARDLDLLLEGAYNEQFF.

Note on this clonotype: A much larger clone lies a single base off, so this may be a read error. The chain joins TRBV2 to TRBJ2-1; no clear D. CDR1 is SNHLY and CDR2 is FYNNEI in the germline V gene. The CDR3 is 13 residues long. CDR3 in DNA: TGTGCCAGCAGTGTACGGAGCAATAATGAGAAGTTCTTC. It encodes CASSVRSNNEKFF. The full variable domain, its missing parts supplied by reference TRBV2 and TRBJ2-1, is EPEVTQTPSHQVTQMGQEVILRCVPISNHLYFYWYRQILGQKVEFLVSFYNNEISEKSEIFDDQFSVERPDGSNFTLKIRSTKLEDSAMYFCASSVRSNNEKFFGPGTRLTVL.

About this clonotype itself: One junction end disagrees with the germline gene, perhaps due to a read error. The V gene is TRBV19, the J gene TRBJ1-5, with D unclear. Germline assignment: CDR1 LNHDA and CDR2 SQIVND (reference sequence). The CDR3 contains 16 residues. The CDR3 DNA sequence: TGTGCCAGTAGTATTGTCTCGGGAAAGCCCAATCAGCCACAGCATTTT. Protein: CASSIVSGKPNQPQHF.

This clonotype appeared many times. The chain is built from TRBV28 and TRBJ2-5; D possibly matches TRBD1 or TRBD2 (5 bases each). Germline V CDR1 and CDR2: MDHEN, SYDVKM. V dropped 4 bases and J dropped 3 bases, with 9 bases sitting between them. The CDR3 is 13 residues long. The CDR3 protein is CASSSGTKETQYF. The CDR3 DNA sequence: TGTGCCAGCAGTTCCGGGACCAAAGAGACCCAGTACTTC.

This clonotype has just a few counts. The gene calls are TRBV7-9 and TRBJ1-5; D uncertain. The V end was cut by 1 base, the J end by 7 bases, with 8 bases between. This CDR3 contains 13 residues. Germline-derived CDR1 and CDR2 are SEHNR and FQNEAQ (reference sequence). CDR3 sequence reads: CASSLGSEQPQHF. CDR3 nucleotide sequence: TGTGCCAGCAGCTTAGGGTCGGAACAGCCCCAGCATTTT.

About this clonotype itself: Possible read error: a much larger clone is one base away. This chain uses TRBV20-1 with TRBJ2-5; TRBD2 agrees at 8 bases. Germline trimming cut 8 bases from V and 7 bases from J; bases unmatched to any gene: 18. The CDR3 is 15 residues long. The V gene's germline CDR1 is DFQATT and CDR2 SNEGSKA (reference sequence). The chain's CDR3 is CSPLSSTSADGTQYF. CDR3 DNA: TGCAGTCCCCTCTCTTCGACTAGCGCCGATGGGACCCAGTACTTC.

Remarks on this clonotype: A much larger clone is a single base away; this may be a read error. The V call is TRBV12-3 or TRBV12-4, the J call TRBJ2-3; D remains unclear. This CDR3 region has 12 residues. The DNA of the CDR3 is TGTGCCAGCACCAAGAGCAAAGATACGCAGTATTTT. It encodes CASTKSKDTQYF.

The chain recombines TRBV29-1 with TRBJ1-1, with D unresolved. Germline V lookup: CDR1 SQVTM, CDR2 ANQGSEA. The V gene lost 6 bases and the J gene lost 7 bases, with 15 bases spanning the gap. The CDR3 runs to 12 residues. CDR3 DNA sequence: TGCAGCGTGGAACCGATGGGCAGTGAAGCTTTCTTT. Its protein product is CSVEPMGSEAFF.

This clonotype was observed many times. This chain joins TRBV20-1 and TRBJ2-3; D remains unclear. CDR1 is DFQATT and CDR2 is SNEGSKA in the germline V gene (reference sequence). V was trimmed by 1 base and J by 4 bases, leaving 15 bases between them. The length of the CDR3 is 15 residues. CDR3 in DNA: TGCAGTGCTAGAGTACTTCTGCTGCGCCCAGATACGCAGTATTTT. Translation gives CSARVLLLRPDTQYF.

At least ten counts were recorded for this clonotype. CDR3 protein: CASSAVRTSGNEQFF. The CDR3 DNA reads TGTGCCAGCAGTGCCGTACGGACTAGCGGCAATGAGCAGTTCTTC. The V call is TRBV6-1, the J call TRBJ2-1, with 10 bases that match TRBD2. The germline V gene encodes CDR1 MNHNS and CDR2 SASEGT. The CDR3 covers 15 residues. Losses at the gene ends were 4 bases for V and 6 bases for J; bases not matched to a gene: 6.

This clonotype was detected a few times. The gene calls are TRBV5-6 and TRBJ2-1; the D gene is possibly TRBD1 (7 bases). The CDR3 is 19 residues long. Germline V gene data show CDR1 as SGHDT and CDR2 as YYEEEE. The V and J ends lost 1 base and 0 bases respectively, with 20 bases between them. The CDR3 bases are TGTGCCAGCAGCTTGTTCGGGGGACAGATGGTCAGCTCCTACAATGAGCAGTTCTTC. This translates into CASSLFGGQMVSSYNEQFF.

In its sample, this clonotype was seen many times. The chain employs TRBV10-3 and TRBJ2-7; unclear D gene. The CDR3 sequence is 15 residues long. V lost 5 bases, J lost 3 bases, and 17 bases lay in between. CDR1 and CDR2 from the germline V gene are ENHRY and SYGVKD. CDR3 residues: CAISTGLVRGYEQYF. The CDR3 bases are TGTGCCATCAGTACCGGGTTAGTTCGAGGCTACGAGCAGTACTTC.

The chain employs TRBV12-3 or TRBV12-4 and TRBJ1-3, with 12 bases identical to TRBD1. The CDR3 is made up of 16 amino acids. V dropped 5 bases and J dropped 4; count of bases not matched to a gene: 6. The DNA for the CDR3 is TGTGCCAGCAGTCCTGGGACAGGGGGCGAAGGAAACACCATATATTTT. Translated, it gives CASSPGTGGEGNTIYF.

This clonotype was seen repeatedly, ten times or more. The chain is built from TRBV20-1 and TRBJ2-7, with D perhaps matching TRBD1 (5 bases). With 0 bases removed from V and 6 bases from J, the gap between germline ends came to 18 bases. Germline assignment: CDR1 DFQATT and CDR2 SNEGSKA (reference sequence). There are 15 residues in the CDR3. The CDR3 sequence is CSARDPSQGSGEQYF. As DNA, the CDR3 is TGCAGTGCTAGAGACCCAAGTCAGGGCTCGGGCGAGCAGTACTTC.

This clonotype has at least ten counts. The V call is TRBV3-1, the J call TRBJ2-7, with D hard to call. This CDR3 spans 11 amino acids. The germline gives CDR1 LGHDT, CDR2 YNNKEL (reference sequence). V was pared by 6 bases and J by 7 bases, with 10 bases between. CDR3 protein: CASSLLGEQYF. As DNA, the CDR3 is TGTGCCAGCAGTCTTCTAGGGGAGCAGTACTTC.

This clonotype was recorded at least ten times. V is TRBV20-1 and J is TRBJ2-7, with D unclear. Trimming pared 2 bases from V and 0 bases from J, leaving 5 bases between. CDR3 length equals 12 residues. Germline assignment: CDR1 DFQATT and CDR2 SNEGSKA (reference sequence). CDR3 DNA sequence: TGCAGTGCTAGACAGAGCTCCTACGAGCAGTACTTC. It encodes CSARQSSYEQYF.

To note about this clonotype: At one end the junction does not follow the germline gene, possibly because of a read error. This rearrangement joins TRBV6-1 to TRBJ2-7, with 13 bases fitting TRBD2. The CDR3 sequence is 18 residues long. The germline gives CDR1 MNHNS, CDR2 SASEGT. The CDR3 sequence is CASSTPSLGTSGVYGQYF. The DNA of the CDR3 is TGTGCCAGCAGTACACCTTCCTTAGGGACTAGCGGGGTCTACGGGCAGTACTTC.

The count of this clonotype is one. A much larger clone is a single base away; this may be a read error. This sequence joins TRBV2 and TRBJ1-2; D unclear. The germline CDR1 and CDR2 sequences are SNHLY and FYNNEI. V was trimmed by 8 bases and J by 3 bases, leaving 13 bases between them. The CDR3 consists of 13 residues. The DNA for the CDR3 is TGTGCCAGCTGTTTCAACCGGGACTATGGCTACACCTTC. It yields the protein CASCFNRDYGYTF.

This clonotype was picked up many times. CDR3 sequence: CASSFVLRVGTDTQYF. Here the CDR3 DNA reads TGTGCCAGCAGTTTCGTTTTGCGGGTGGGCACAGATACGCAGTATTTT. The chain carries TRBV28 and TRBJ2-3, with D perhaps TRBD2 (5 bases). Germline loops: CDR1 MDHEN, CDR2 SYDVKM. The CDR3 loop spans 16 amino acids. V was pared by 3 bases and J by 1 base, with 14 bases between. The whole variable domain, remainder taken from reference TRBV28 and TRBJ2-3, is DVKVTQSSRYLVKRTGEKVFLECVQDMDHENMFWYRQDPGLGLRLIYFSYDVKMKEKGDIPEGYSVSREKKERFSLILESASTNQTSMYLCASSFVLRVGTDTQYFGPGTRLTVL.

The V and J genes are TRBV12-3 or TRBV12-4 and TRBJ1-5, with TRBD1 matching 8 bases. After removal of 5 bases from V and 0 bases from J, the junction contained 3 bases not matched to a gene. This CDR3 region has 15 residues. Here the CDR3 reads CASSQGAVSNQPQHF. The CDR3, as DNA: TGTGCCAGCAGTCAGGGGGCGGTTAGCAATCAGCCCCAGCATTTT.

This clonotype was observed at least ten times. The rearrangement links TRBV6-1 to TRBJ2-3, with D possibly being TRBD1 (5 bases). The V end was cut by 6 bases, the J end by 2 bases, with 18 bases between. The CDR3 has 16 residues. In germline, CDR1 is MNHNS, CDR2 SASEGT. The CDR3 DNA reads TGTGCCAGCAGACGACTCCAGGGTCTTGCCACAGATACGCAGTATTTT. It encodes CASRRLQGLATDTQYF.

The chain is built from TRBV4-2 and TRBJ2-4, with 8 bases lining up with TRBD2. The CDR3 is 14 amino acids. CDR1 and CDR2 from the germline V gene are LGHNA and YNFKEQ. Trimming at V came to 1 base and at J to 9 bases, leaving 5 bases not matched to a gene. Here the CDR3 DNA reads TGTGCCAGCAGCCAAGGAGCGGGAGAGGTCATTCAGTACTTC. Amino acid sequence: CASSQGAGEVIQYF.

This clonotype was detected a few times. V usage is TRBV12-3 or TRBV12-4 and J usage is TRBJ1-5, with D unclear. V lost 2 bases to trimming and J lost 0 bases, with 11 bases between them. CDR3 size: 16 residues. CDR3 loop: CASSLKLSDSNQPQHF. The DNA of the CDR3 is TGTGCCAGCAGTTTAAAGCTCTCTGATAGCAATCAGCCCCAGCATTTT.

The sample holds a few counts of this clonotype. The chain combines TRBV18 with TRBJ2-1; unclear D gene. CDR1 is KGHSH, CDR2 LQKENI, per germline. The CDR3 has 15 residues. V was cut by 8 bases and J by 0 bases, with 14 bases left in between. DNA of the CDR3: TGTGCCAGCCAGGAGATGGCGGTCTCCTACAATGAGCAGTTCTTC. It specifies CASQEMAVSYNEQFF.

Details on this clonotype: Because it lacks the conserved phenylalanine or tryptophan at the end, this CDR3 is likely a read error. The rearrangement uses TRBV20-1 and TRBJ1-2, with unresolved D. This CDR3 is built from 17 residues. The germline gives CDR1 DFQATT, CDR2 SNEGSKA (reference sequence). The CDR3, as DNA: TGCAGTGCTAGAGGACTGGAACGGCCCGAGTTTAACTATGCCTACACCTCC. It encodes CSARGLERPEFNYAYTS.

The V call is TRBV6-4, the J call TRBJ2-1; 9 positions match TRBD2. The germline V gene has CDR1 MRHNA and CDR2 SNTAGT. The trim removed 5 bases at V and 0 bases at J, leaving 5 bases unmatched. This CDR3 comprises 16 residues. The CDR3 DNA sequence: TGTGCCAGCAGTACTGTAGCGGGAGCCTCCTACAATGAGCAGTTCTTC. It translates to CASSTVAGASYNEQFF.

This clonotype has ten or more counts. The genes are TRBV7-2 and TRBJ1-6; 8 bases agree with TRBD1. With V trimmed by 6 bases and J by 7 bases, 2 bases remained unmatched. The germline gives CDR1 SGHTA, CDR2 FQGNSA. The CDR3 runs 13 residues. CDR3 coding DNA: TGTGCCAGCAGGCGGACAGGGAATTCACCCCTCCACTTT. Amino acid sequence: CASRRTGNSPLHF.

Points on this clonotype: A much larger clonotype is one base distant, so this may be a read error. The rearrangement joins TRBV19 to TRBJ1-2; D perhaps matches TRBD1 (6 bases). Trimming stripped 4 bases from V and 6 bases from J, with 12 bases between. CDR1 is LNHDA and CDR2 is SQIVND in the germline V gene (reference sequence). The CDR3 has 13 residues. CDR3 in amino acids: CASSTLQGDGYTF. The CDR3 coding sequence is TGTGCCAGTAGTACACTACAGGGAGATGGCTACACCTTC.

This clonotype was detected many times. V usage is TRBV28 and J usage is TRBJ2-7; no clear D. The germline V and J ends were trimmed by 6 bases and 6 bases, with 12 bases remaining between them. Germline-derived CDR1 and CDR2 are MDHEN and SYDVKM. The CDR3 contains 12 residues. CDR3 DNA: TGTGCCAGCAGCCCCGTTCTCTCCGAGCAGTACTTC. It encodes CASSPVLSEQYF.

This clonotype was recorded at least ten times. The J gene is TRBJ2-3, the V gene TRBV6-1; D is unresolved. The CDR3 loop spans 12 amino acids. Trimming took 4 bases from V and 4 from J, leaving 6 bases between them. Germline V gives CDR1 MNHNS, CDR2 SASEGT. CDR3 coding DNA: TGTGCCAGCAGTGCGCCCGCAGATACGCAGTATTTT. It translates to CASSAPADTQYF.

This chain uses TRBV3-1 with TRBJ2-3, with TRBD2 identical over 9 bases. CDR1 is LGHDT and CDR2 is YNNKEL in the germline V gene (reference sequence). Trimming took 5 bases from V and 2 from J; bases not matched to a gene: 8. The CDR3 is 16 residues long. In DNA, the CDR3 is TGTGCCAGCAGCGCCCAAGCGGGAGGAATCACAGATACGCAGTATTTT. This gives the protein CASSAQAGGITDTQYF.

This clonotype was recorded many times. This rearrangement joins TRBV20-1 to TRBJ2-1; TRBD2 matches 11 bases. From germline, CDR1 is DFQATT and CDR2 SNEGSKA (reference sequence). The CDR3 sequence is 14 residues long. The junction had 3 bases not matched to a gene; V was cut back by 3 bases and J by 5 bases. DNA of the CDR3: TGCAGTGCTAGGGGACTAGCGGAGAACAATGAGCAGTTCTTC. This gives the protein CSARGLAENNEQFF.